This TCR beta chain was documented in a study of early T cells in non-severe SARS-CoV-2 infection. At the level of the study: Sequencing of bulk RNA from unsorted whole blood was done, without chain pairing. Overall study results and limits: Using VDJdb, the matching emphasized anti-spike CD8 responses while missing private and CD4 specificities.

Germline CDR1 reads DFQATT; CDR2 reads SNEGSKA (reference sequence). This CDR3 is 11 amino acids long. V lost 7 bases, J lost 7 bases, and 7 bases stayed unmatched. This clonotype rates as medium-sized. Its specificity is unknown. The protocol attached unique molecular identifiers to individual cDNA molecules. TCRdb re-called the 5' RACE reads through MiXCR, storing one row per CDR3 protein. The profile shows 50,000 to 85,000 distinct CDR3 sequences, 8% to 9.5% of them singletons. Sequenced: whole blood. This rearrangement joins TRBV20-1 to TRBJ2-7; 7 bases agree with TRBD1. The receptor's source is an adult who was a healthcare worker with PCR-confirmed SARS-CoV-2 infection or an uninfected control (not recorded which). CDR3 amino acids: CSGITGDEQYF. In DNA form, the CDR3 reads TGCAGTGGGATAACAGGGGATGAGCAGTACTTC.